A single TCR beta chain is shown here with its context. What it recognizes is unknown. V dropped 2 bases and J dropped 2; count of bases not matched to a gene: 5. The CDR3 totals 16 residues. The sample is drawn from a study of T cell repertoires in cytomegalovirus infection. In TCRdb, the reads were re-called with MiXCR into one record per CDR3 protein. The sample shows about 340,000 distinct CDR3 sequences, roughly 29% of them seen only once. This sequence joins TRBV6-7 and TRBJ2-3; 9 nucleotides match TRBD2. TRBV6-7 belongs to the ORF category, with a function that is uncertain. Sequenced here: cultured PBMCs, sampled from culture after CMV antigen stimulation. This TCR was sampled from a human donor in good health (CMV status not recorded). Some clones in this sample may be carry-over from other donors' samples. CDR3: CASSYLLAGDTDTQYF. DNA of the CDR3: TGTGCCAGCAGTTACCTTTTAGCGGGAGACACAGATACGCAGTATTTT.